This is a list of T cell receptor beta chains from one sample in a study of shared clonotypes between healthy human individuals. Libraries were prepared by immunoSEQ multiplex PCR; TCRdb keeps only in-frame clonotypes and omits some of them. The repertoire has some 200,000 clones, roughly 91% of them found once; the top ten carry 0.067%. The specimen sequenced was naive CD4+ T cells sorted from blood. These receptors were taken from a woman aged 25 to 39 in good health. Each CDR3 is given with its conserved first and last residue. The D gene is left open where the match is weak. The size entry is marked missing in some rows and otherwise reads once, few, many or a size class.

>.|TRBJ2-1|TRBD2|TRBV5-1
CASSMGLAPLNEQFF
TGCGCCAGCAGCATGGGACTAGCCCCCCTCAATGAGCAGTTCTTC
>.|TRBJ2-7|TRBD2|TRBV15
CATKLAGDFYEQYF
TGTGCCACCAAACTAGCGGGAGATTTCTACGAGCAGTACTTC
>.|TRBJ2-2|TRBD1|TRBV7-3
CASGQETTGELFF
TGTGCCAGCGGACAGGAGACGACCGGGGAGCTGTTTTTT
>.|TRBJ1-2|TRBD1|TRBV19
CASNNPGTDYGYTF
TGTGCCAGTAATAATCCTGGGACAGACTATGGCTACACCTTC
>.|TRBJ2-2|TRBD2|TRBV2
CASGALASAGELFF
TGTGCCAGCGGGGCACTAGCGTCGGCCGGGGAGCTGTTTTTT
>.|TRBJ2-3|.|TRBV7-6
CASSLTGLGDTQYF
TGTGCCAGCAGCTTGACAGGTCTCGGAGATACGCAGTATTTT
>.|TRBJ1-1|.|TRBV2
CASRLGVEGAFF
TGTGCCAGCAGGCTGGGAGTGGAGGGAGCTTTCTTT
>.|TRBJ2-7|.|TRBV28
CAASGTSYEQYF
TGTGCCGCCTCCGGGACAAGCTACGAGCAGTACTTC
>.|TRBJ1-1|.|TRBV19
CASSIAAGLNTEAFF
TGTGCCAGTAGTATAGCGGCAGGGTTGAACACTGAAGCTTTCTTT
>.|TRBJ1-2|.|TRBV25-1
CASSENRGYTF
TGTGCCAGCAGTGAGAACCGAGGCTACACCTTC
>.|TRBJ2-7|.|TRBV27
CASRAGISYEQYF
TGTGCCAGCAGGGCCGGGATATCCTACGAGCAGTACTTC
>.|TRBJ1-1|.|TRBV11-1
CASSSLGGPNTEAFF
TGTGCCAGCAGCTCCCTCGGGGGCCCGAACACTGAAGCTTTCTTT
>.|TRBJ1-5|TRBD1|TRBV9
CASSVAGGWNQPQHF
TGTGCCAGCAGCGTGGCAGGGGGATGGAATCAGCCCCAGCATTTT
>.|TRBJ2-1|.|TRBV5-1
CASGRTGHSSDNEQFF
TGCGCCAGCGGCCGCACAGGGCATTCCTCGGACAATGAGCAGTTCTTC
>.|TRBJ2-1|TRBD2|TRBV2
CAFQRGPYNEQFF
TGTGCCTTCCAGCGGGGTCCCTACAATGAGCAGTTCTTC
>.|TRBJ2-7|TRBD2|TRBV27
CASSRLAGGSFSYEQYF
TGTGCCAGCAGTCGACTAGCGGGAGGTAGCTTTTCCTACGAGCAGTACTTC
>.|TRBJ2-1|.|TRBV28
CASRGNPYNEQFF
TGTGCCAGCCGTGGTAACCCCTACAATGAGCAGTTCTTC
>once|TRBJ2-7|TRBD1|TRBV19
CASKKLDRSYEQYF
TGTGCCAGTAAAAAATTGGACAGGTCCTACGAGCAGTACTTC
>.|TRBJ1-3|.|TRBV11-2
CASSQAPKGSSGNTIYF
TGTGCCAGCAGCCAGGCCCCAAAAGGGTCCTCTGGAAACACCATATATTTT
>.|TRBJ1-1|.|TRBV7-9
CASSPPGSEAFF
TGTGCCAGCAGCCCCCCCGGGAGTGAAGCTTTCTTT
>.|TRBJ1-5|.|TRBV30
CAWSSTSSNQPQHF
TGTGCCTGGAGTTCAACATCGAGCAATCAGCCCCAGCATTTT
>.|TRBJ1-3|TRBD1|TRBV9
CASSFGQGNTIYF
TGTGCCAGCAGCTTCGGACAGGGGAACACCATATATTTT
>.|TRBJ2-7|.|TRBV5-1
CASSLGDSHYEQYF
TGCGCCAGCAGCTTGGGAGACAGCCACTACGAGCAGTACTTC
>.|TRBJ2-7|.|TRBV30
CAWREIQENSYEQYF
TGTGCCTGGAGGGAAATACAGGAAAACTCCTACGAGCAGTACTTC
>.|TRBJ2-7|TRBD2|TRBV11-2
CASSSVERGVYEQYF
TGTGCCAGCAGCTCCGTGGAGCGGGGGGTTTACGAGCAGTACTTC
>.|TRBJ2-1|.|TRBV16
CASSQFLDEQFF
TGTGCCAGCAGCCAGTTTTTGGATGAGCAGTTCTTC
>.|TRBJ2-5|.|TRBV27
CASSLNRGQETQYF
TGTGCCAGCAGTTTGAACCGGGGACAAGAGACCCAGTACTTC
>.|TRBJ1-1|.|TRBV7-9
CASSLSMNTEAFF
TGTGCCAGCAGCTTATCAATGAACACTGAAGCTTTCTTT
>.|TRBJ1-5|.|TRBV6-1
CASSGGSNQPQHF
TGTGCCAGCAGTGGTGGTAGCAATCAGCCCCAGCATTTT
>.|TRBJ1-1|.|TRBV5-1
CASSLLFVDTEAFF
TGCGCCAGCAGCTTGCTCTTTGTCGACACTGAAGCTTTCTTT
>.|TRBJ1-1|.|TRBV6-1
CASTPPRTEAFF
TGTGCCAGCACCCCCCCCCGCACTGAAGCTTTCTTT
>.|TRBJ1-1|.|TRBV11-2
CASSPGWGDAFF
TGTGCCAGCAGCCCCGGGTGGGGTGACGCTTTCTTT
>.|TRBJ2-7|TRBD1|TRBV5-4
CASSRDRDYEQYF
TGTGCCAGCAGCCGGGACAGGGATTACGAGCAGTACTTC
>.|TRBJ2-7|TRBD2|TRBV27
CASSFNGLAAYEQYF
TGTGCCAGCAGTTTCAACGGACTAGCGGCCTACGAGCAGTACTTC
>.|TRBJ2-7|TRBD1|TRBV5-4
CASSDSRGSYEQYF
TGTGCCAGCAGCGATTCCAGGGGGTCCTACGAGCAGTACTTC
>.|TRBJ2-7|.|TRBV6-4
CASSDSSRSSYEQYF
TGTGCCAGCAGTGACTCGAGCCGTAGCTCCTACGAGCAGTACTTC
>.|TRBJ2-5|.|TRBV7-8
CASSLFGYQETQYF
TGTGCCAGCAGCTTATTCGGGTACCAAGAGACCCAGTACTTC
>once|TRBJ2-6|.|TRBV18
CASSEFTGRGLRSGANVLTF
TGTGCCAGCTCAGAATTTACAGGGAGGGGGCTACGCTCTGGGGCCAACGTCCTGACTTTC
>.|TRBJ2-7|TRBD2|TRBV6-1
CASSEPLGLAGSYEQYF
TGTGCCAGCAGTGAACCCTTAGGACTAGCGGGCTCCTACGAGCAGTACTTC
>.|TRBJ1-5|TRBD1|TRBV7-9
CASSLTGGDNQPQHF
TGTGCCAGCAGCTTAACAGGGGGCGACAATCAGCCCCAGCATTTT
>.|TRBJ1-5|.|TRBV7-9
CASSTMGSNQPQHF
TGTGCCAGCAGCACGATGGGGAGCAATCAGCCCCAGCATTTT
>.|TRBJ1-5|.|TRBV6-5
CASSYGLGNQPQHF
TGTGCCAGCAGTTACGGTTTGGGAAATCAGCCCCAGCATTTT
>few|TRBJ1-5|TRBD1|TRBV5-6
CASSLTGANQPQHF
TGTGCCAGCAGCTTGACAGGGGCGAATCAGCCCCAGCATTTT
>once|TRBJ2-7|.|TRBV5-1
CASSPSADGTYEQYF
TGCGCCAGCAGCCCGTCAGCGGACGGCACCTACGAGCAGTACTTC
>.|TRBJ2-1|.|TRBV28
CASSFAAPSSYNEQFF
TGTGCCAGCAGTTTCGCGGCACCAAGCTCCTACAATGAGCAGTTCTTC
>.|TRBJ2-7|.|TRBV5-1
CASRQDFGGPYEQYF
TGCGCCAGCAGACAAGACTTCGGAGGGCCGTACGAGCAGTACTTC
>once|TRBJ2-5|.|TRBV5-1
CASTPNQETQYF
TGCGCCAGCACCCCCAACCAAGAGACCCAGTACTTC
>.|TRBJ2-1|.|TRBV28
CASRDSSYNEQFF
TGTGCCAGCAGGGACAGCTCCTACAATGAGCAGTTCTTC
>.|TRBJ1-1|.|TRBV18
CASSPTGAMNTEAFF
TGTGCCAGCTCACCAACCGGGGCGATGAACACTGAAGCTTTCTTT
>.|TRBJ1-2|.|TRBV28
CASRGGDYGYTF
TGTGCCAGCAGGGGAGGGGACTATGGCTACACCTTC